The rows below give T cell receptor beta chains drawn from one sample of a study of cytomegalovirus exposure and HLA in healthy donors. TCRdb keeps only in-frame clones here, not all; method: immunoSEQ multiplex PCR. Of 75,000 to 100,000 clones listed, roughly 75% were seen once; the top ten hold under 8.5%. Sequenced input: PBMCs. The origin of the receptors is a man between 25 and 39 years old in good health and CMV-seronegative. CDR3s include the opening cysteine and the closing phenylalanine or tryptophan. The order of the fields is clone size, D gene, J gene, V gene, CDR3 DNA, CDR3 protein. The D gene is left open where the match is weak. For some rows the clone size is stated as once, few or many, or as a class when expanded; others skip it.

.	.	TRBJ2-5	TRBV7-6	TGTGCCAGCAGCTTAAGTCAGGGAATAGAGACCCAGTACTTC	CASSLSQGIETQYF
.	TRBD2	TRBJ2-5	TRBV6-5	TGTGCCAGCAGTTACTCTGCGGGGGGAGAGACCCAGTACTTC	CASSYSAGGETQYF
.	TRBD1	TRBJ1-2	TRBV19	TGTGCCAGTAGTTTTAACAGGGGAAGAGGAAATGGCTACACCTTC	CASSFNRGRGNGYTF
.	TRBD1	TRBJ1-6	TRBV7-3	TGTGCCAGCAGCTTAACGGGGCCAGGGGGCAATTCACCCCTCCACTTT	CASSLTGPGGNSPLHF
once	TRBD1	TRBJ2-7	TRBV11-1	TGTGCCAGCAGCGGGGGGACAGGGTACTACGAGCAGTACTTC	CASSGGTGYYEQYF
.	.	TRBJ1-2	TRBV11-2	TGTGCCAGCAGCTCCCAGCCTGGCAGGGGAACAGGTTATGGCTACACCTTC	CASSSQPGRGTGYGYTF
.	.	TRBJ2-2	TRBV6-6	TGTGCCAGCAGTTACGTCGGGGCCGGGGAGCTGTTTTTT	CASSYVGAGELFF
.	.	TRBJ1-3	TRBV15	TGTGCCACCAGTCCAGGAGGCTCTGGAAACACCATATATTTT	CATSPGGSGNTIYF
.	TRBD1	TRBJ1-5	TRBV6-5	TGTGCCAGCAGTTACTCAGGACAGGGTGATCAGCCCCAGCATTTT	CASSYSGQGDQPQHF
.	TRBD1	TRBJ2-7	TRBV9	TGTGCCAGCAGCGCCAACCCGGGACAGCGAAGCTCCTACGAGCAGTACTTC	CASSANPGQRSSYEQYF
.	TRBD1	TRBJ2-7	TRBV7-9	TGTGCCAGCAGCTCCCCGACAGGGTCCTACGAGCAGTACTTC	CASSSPTGSYEQYF
.	.	TRBJ2-3	TRBV9	TGTGCCAGCAGCGTAGGTCTAGATACGCAGTATTTT	CASSVGLDTQYF
.	.	TRBJ1-3	TRBV9	TGTGCCAGCGGGGAGGGGGCTGGAAACACCATATATTTT	CASGEGAGNTIYF
.	.	TRBJ1-1	TRBV5-1	TGCGCCAGCAGCTTGGATCGGCGGGGGCTTAGTGAAGCTTTCTTT	CASSLDRRGLSEAFF
.	.	TRBJ2-1	TRBV10-3	TGTGCCACAACGGGACTCCGGACCTACAATGAGCAGTTCTTC	CATTGLRTYNEQFF
.	.	TRBJ1-1	TRBV5-1	TGCGCCAGCAGCTTCGGGCAGGGGAACACTGAAGCTTTCTTT	CASSFGQGNTEAFF
.	.	TRBJ2-1	TRBV7-2	TGTGCCAGCAGCCCAACCCCGGGGGCCTACAATGAGCAGTTCTTC	CASSPTPGAYNEQFF
.	.	TRBJ1-1	TRBV5-1	TGCGCCAGCAGTTCCGGGACAAGGGGGTTTGTGAACACTGAAGCTTTCTTT	CASSSGTRGFVNTEAFF
.	.	TRBJ1-5	TRBV19	TGTGCCAGTAGCGCCTTACCCGGTCAACCCCAGCATTTT	CASSALPGQPQHF
.	.	TRBJ1-1	TRBV6-5	TGTGCCAGCAGTTACAACAGGGCCCACACTGAAGCTTTCTTT	CASSYNRAHTEAFF
.	TRBD2	TRBJ2-1	TRBV5-1	TGCGCCAGCAGCTTATCTAGCGGAGCCTACAATGAGCAGTTCTTC	CASSLSSGAYNEQFF
.	.	TRBJ2-7	TRBV5-4	TGTGCCAGCCGGGGTAGGGCTGAGAGCTCCTACGAGCAGTACTTC	CASRGRAESSYEQYF
.	.	TRBJ1-2	TRBV27	TGTGCCAGCAGTTTAGGAGGGTTCTATGGCTACACCTTC	CASSLGGFYGYTF
few	.	TRBJ2-7	TRBV6-5	TGTGCCAGCAGTGAGTCCCCACAGGGCTGGGAGTACTTC	CASSESPQGWEYF
.	.	TRBJ2-7	TRBV11-1	TGTGCCAGCAGCCCCCTCGTCGGACTTGAGCAGTACTTC	CASSPLVGLEQYF
.	.	TRBJ2-1	TRBV5-1	TGCGCCAGCAGCCCGAACGTGGCCCCACTCGGAGGGAATGAGCAGTTCTTC	CASSPNVAPLGGNEQFF
.	.	TRBJ1-1	TRBV5-1	TGCGCCGGCAGCTCCCACTTCAGGGTTGTGAACACTGAAGCTTTCTTT	CAGSSHFRVVNTEAFF
.	TRBD2	TRBJ2-1	TRBV29-1	TGCAGCGCCCTTCGAAAACTAGCGGGAAATGAGCAGTTCTTC	CSALRKLAGNEQFF
.	.	TRBJ2-7	TRBV2	TGTGCCAGCAGTGAAGTGGCAGGGGGGACCTACGAGCAGTACTTC	CASSEVAGGTYEQYF
.	TRBD1	TRBJ2-2	TRBV28	TGTGCCAGCAGTTTAGTGTGGCAGGACAGGGGGAACACCGGGGAGCTGTTTTTT	CASSLVWQDRGNTGELFF
once	.	TRBJ1-1	TRBV18	TGTGCCAGCTCACCATCGGACAGCCTTTCGGGCACTGAAGCTTTCTTT	CASSPSDSLSGTEAFF
.	TRBD1	TRBJ1-5	TRBV2	TGTGCCAGCAGTTTTGGACAGGGTCCCCAGCCCCAGCATTTT	CASSFGQGPQPQHF
few	.	TRBJ1-5	TRBV7-7	TGTGCCAGCAGCTTCAGGGGTTGCTCACGCAATCAGCCCCAGCATTTT	CASSFRGCSRNQPQHF
.	.	TRBJ2-1	TRBV11-2	TGTGCCAGCAGCTTAGGCGGGTTCTACAATGAGCAGTTCTTC	CASSLGGFYNEQFF
.	TRBD1	TRBJ1-5	TRBV19	TGTGCCAGTAGTTTTCTCCGGACAGGGGCCGGCAATCAGCCCCAGCATTTT	CASSFLRTGAGNQPQHF
.	.	TRBJ2-3	TRBV10-3	TGTGCCATCAGTGAGTCCGTGGGCGCGACAGATACGCAGTATTTT	CAISESVGATDTQYF
.	TRBD1	TRBJ2-6	TRBV9	TGTGCCAGCAGCCCGTGGACAGGAGGAGGCTCTGGGGCCAACGTCCTGACTTTC	CASSPWTGGGSGANVLTF
.	.	TRBJ1-1	TRBV7-9	TGTGCCAGCAGCTCACCGAGGGGGGGCAAGAACACTGAAGCTTTCTTT	CASSSPRGGKNTEAFF
.	.	TRBJ2-7	TRBV12-5	TGTGCTAGTGGTCTTCGGGGATCCTACGAGCAGTACTTC	CASGLRGSYEQYF
.	TRBD1	TRBJ1-1	TRBV15	TGTGCCACCAGCAGCTTTACAGGGGGCACTGAAGCTTTCTTT	CATSSFTGGTEAFF
.	TRBD1	TRBJ1-1	TRBV2	TGTGCCAGCAGTGATGGAGGACAGGGTGGCACTGAAGCTTTCTTT	CASSDGGQGGTEAFF
.	.	TRBJ2-5	TRBV10-3	TGTGCCATCAGTGACATCCAAGAGACCCAGTACTTC	CAISDIQETQYF
.	.	TRBJ1-5	TRBV19	TGTGCCAGTAGTAGAAAAAGCAGGGTTCAGCCCCAGCATTTT	CASSRKSRVQPQHF
.	.	TRBJ1-3	TRBV7-9	TGTGCCAGCAGCTTAGTGGCAGGGGTTAATGGAAACACCATATATTTT	CASSLVAGVNGNTIYF
.	.	TRBJ2-6	TRBV25-1	TGTGCCAGCAGTGAATTGGCTGGGGGGACCTCTGGGGCCAACGTCCTGACTTTC	CASSELAGGTSGANVLTF
.	.	TRBJ1-2	TRBV7-8	TGTGCCAGCAGCTTAGCGCGTACCTATGGCTACACCTTC	CASSLARTYGYTF
.	.	TRBJ1-2	TRBV7-2	TGTGCCAGCAGCTTACAGGCATTAGGAGGCTACACCTTC	CASSLQALGGYTF
.	.	TRBJ1-2	TRBV5-4	TGTGCCAGCAGCTTGGATAGACTTGACGGTGCGACCTTC	CASSLDRLDGATF
.	.	TRBJ2-7	TRBV7-2	TGTGCCAGCAGCTTAGTGAGGGCTTCCTACTCCTACGAGCAGTACTTC	CASSLVRASYSYEQYF
.	.	TRBJ1-5	TRBV6-1	TGTGCCAGCAGTGAAAGGGGTCATCAGCCCCAGCATTTT	CASSERGHQPQHF
.	TRBD1	TRBJ1-2	TRBV15	TGTGCCACCAGCAGGGGGGGGACAGGGGAGGTCTATGGCTACACCTTC	CATSRGGTGEVYGYTF
.	.	TRBJ2-3	TRBV19	TGTGCCAGTAGTAGACAGACTAGCACAGATACGCAGTATTTT	CASSRQTSTDTQYF
.	TRBD2	TRBJ2-1	TRBV5-5	TGTGCCAGCAGCGGCGGGACTAGCGGGGGAAGGGTTTACAATGAGCAGTTCTTC	CASSGGTSGGRVYNEQFF
once	TRBD1	TRBJ1-3	TRBV6-5	TGTGCCAGCCGAGTCAGGGGGCGCGGAAACACCATATATTTT	CASRVRGRGNTIYF